This TCR beta chain was sequenced in a study of shared clonotypes between healthy human individuals. This table comes from immunoSEQ multiplex PCR, and its TCRdb copy is limited to in-frame clones, with some not included. Among under 550,000 clones listed, 90% to 97% were seen once. Germline V gene sequence: CDR1 SQVTM, CDR2 ANQGSEA. The CDR3 runs to 12 residues. The junction had 10 bases not matched to a gene; V was cut back by 7 bases and J by 8 bases. V gene TRBV29-1 combines with J gene TRBJ1-1, with 7 bases fitting TRBD1. This sequence originates from a woman between 25 and 40 years old in good health. The sequencing sample was made of naive CD4+ T cells sorted from blood. Stated subset: CD45RA+ positively selected. CDR3 loop: CSAHTGDIEAFF. DNA for the CDR3: TGCAGCGCGCATACAGGGGATATAGAAGCTTTCTTT. Filled out from reference TRBV29-1 and TRBJ1-1, the complete variable domain reads SAVISQKPSRDICQRGTSLTIQCQVDSQVTMMFWYRQQPGQSLTLIATANQGSEATYESGFVIDKFPISRPNLTFSTLTVSNMSPEDSSIYLCSAHTGDIEAFFGQGTRLTVV.